The 8 T cell receptor beta chains reported below all come from one sample, sequenced in a study of Ad26.COV2.S vaccination and SARS-CoV-2 variants. Sequencing was performed with immunoSEQ multiplex PCR; in TCRdb, only in-frame clones are kept and a portion is missing. Of some 240,000 clones listed, around nine tenths are singletons. The treatment: some 20 received Ad26.COV2.S at low or high dose, single or two shots; roughly five received placebo; per-sample allocation not given. Collection of samples fell on day 63 after the first vaccine or placebo injection. The specimen was peripheral blood, collected in a trial of Ad26.COV2.S vaccine versus placebo. Every receptor here comes from a person between 18 and 59 years old who received the Ad26.COV2.S COVID-19 vaccine or a placebo.

This rearrangement joins TRBV7-2 to TRBJ2-1; no reliable D call. Looked up from germline, CDR1 is SGHTA and CDR2 is FQGNSA. Trimming stripped 2 bases from V and 6 bases from J, with 8 bases between. The CDR3 is made up of 13 amino acids. The CDR3 bases are TGTGCCAGCAGCTTATATTGGGGCAATGAGCAGTTCTTC. Protein sequence: CASSLYWGNEQFF. The whole variable domain, remainder taken from reference TRBV7-2 and TRBJ2-1, is GAGVSQSPSNKVTEKGKDVELRCDPISGHTALYWYRQSLGQGLEFLIYFQGNSAPDKSGLPSDRFSAERTGGSVSTLTIQRTQQEDSAVYLCASSLYWGNEQFFGPGTRLTVL.

V and J are TRBV30 and TRBJ1-1; no reliable D call. The CDR3 covers 15 residues. V was clipped by 2 bases and J by 3 bases, with 16 bases between them. Germline CDR1 is GTSNPN and CDR2 is SVGIG (reference sequence). The CDR3 DNA is TGTGCCTGGAGTAGTGGATATAATACGGACACTGAAGCTTTCTTT. Its protein is CAWSSGYNTDTEAFF.

The gene calls are TRBV19 and TRBJ1-1; D is unresolved. The V gene's germline CDR1 is LNHDA and CDR2 SQIVND (reference sequence). This CDR3 comprises 14 residues. Trimming pared 5 bases from V and 0 bases from J, leaving 10 bases between. This chain's CDR3 is CASSLTFLNTEAFF. CDR3 sequence (DNA): TGTGCCAGTAGTCTCACATTCCTGAACACTGAAGCTTTCTTT.

J is TRBJ1-2 and V is TRBV12-2; the D call of TRBD1 is as the table states it, not checked on the DNA. TRBV12-2 is listed as a pseudogene. CDR3 length: 16 amino acids. CDR3 loop: CASRLVGQGLFYGYTF. CDR3 DNA: TGTGCAAGTCGCTTAGTAGGACAGGGACTCTTCTATGGCTACACCTTC.

This clone occurred once. V is TRBV14 and J is TRBJ2-3; TRBD2 matches 8 bases. The CDR3 loop spans 20 amino acids. CDR1 is SGHDN and CDR2 is FVKESK in the germline V gene. The V segment lost 1 base and the J segment 2 bases; nucleotides outside the gene matches: 17. The CDR3 nucleotides read TGTGCCAGCAGCCAAGTTGTAGGAGCGGGGGACCCCGGGTACACAGATACGCAGTATTTT. Encoded protein: CASSQVVGAGDPGYTDTQYF.

The chain joins TRBV5-1 to TRBJ2-7; 8 nucleotides match TRBD1. Trimming took 4 bases from V and 7 from J; bases not matched to a gene: 4. CDR3 length: 12 residues. Germline CDR1 and CDR2: SGHRS and YFSETQ. CDR3: CASSIYRGEQYF. CDR3 sequence (DNA): TGCGCCAGCAGCATATACAGGGGGGAGCAGTACTTC.

The chain has TRBV4-1 and TRBJ2-7; D is possibly TRBD2 (7 bases). With 2 bases removed from V and 4 bases from J, the gap between germline ends came to 24 bases. Germline V lookup: CDR1 MGHRA, CDR2 YSYEKL. This CDR3 is built from 18 residues. The CDR3 DNA is TGCGCCAGCAGCCAAACCGCCGCGTTGGGGGGGGCGAGATACGAGCAGTACTTC. Amino acids: CASSQTAALGGARYEQYF.

Only a few counts were recorded for this clone. The CDR3: CASSLTGSERSKQFF. The CDR3 region has the DNA TGTGCCAGCAGCTTAACAGGGTCCGAACGGTCTAAGCAGTTCTTC. V usage is TRBV7-3 and J usage is TRBJ2-1; no reliable D call. CDR3 length: 15 residues. Germline V gives CDR1 SGHTA, CDR2 FQGTGA. V lost 0 bases and J lost 11, with 17 bases in between. The entire variable domain, with the rest obtained from reference TRBV7-3 and TRBJ2-1, is as follows: GAGVSQTPSNKVTEKGKYVELRCDPISGHTALYWYRQSLGQGPEFLIYFQGTGAADDSGLPNDRFFAVRPEGSVSTLKIQRTERGDSAVYLCASSLTGSERSKQFFGPGTRLTVL.